Sequencing of this TCR beta chain was carried out in a study of Graves' ophthalmopathy and Graves' hyperthyroidism (dated by TCRdb to between 2017 and 2018). For the wider study: Peripheral blood was collected before any treatment was given, at the time of initial diagnosis. The study used signatures of the TCR beta repertoire to tell Graves' ophthalmopathy apart from Graves' hyperthyroidism and to predict which patients would progress to ophthalmopathy. In total, approximately 130 blood samples were TCR-sequenced: around 42 ophthalmopathy, 80 or so hyperthyroidism and some 17 hyperthyroidism-to-ophthalmopathy patients. To explore V-J signatures distinguishing ophthalmopathy from hyperthyroidism, a discovery set of more than 95 patients (fewer than 45 ophthalmopathy, some 57 stable hyperthyroidism) was enrolled. The independent validation cohort included about 19 hyperthyroidism patients plus 17 patients who later progressed from hyperthyroidism to ophthalmopathy. In roughly six hyperthyroidism patients, the T-cell repertoire of thyroid tissue was compared with the T-cell repertoire of blood. Following sample collection, hyperthyroidism patients were given methimazole at a starting dose of 30 mg daily, and ophthalmopathy patients were given high-dose intravenous methylprednisolone. The full study reports these points: In validation, the model predicted ophthalmopathy progression with 55% to 71% sensitivity and roughly 72% specificity; more than ten predicted patients were CT-confirmed with GO in a median of 6.5 months. Sample size was not statistically predetermined, and group allocation was not concealed from the investigators. Most expanded thyroid clonotypes with frequency above 0.001 were also detected in blood, suggesting blood repertoires may reflect the thyroid immune response. In cross-validation, the 13-signature model distinguished ophthalmopathy from stable hyperthyroidism with more than 85% sensitivity and around 81% specificity, while in the test set the corresponding values were about 80% and 75%.

As encoded in the germline V gene, CDR1 is SGHTA while CDR2 is FQGTGA. V is reduced by 5 bases and J by 4 bases, leaving a spacing of 11 bases between them. The CDR3, from cysteine to phenylalanine, totals 13 residues. Just CDR3 DNA is preserved here, 39 bases in frame from base 1. This clonotype was detected ten times or more. Which antigen it targets is not known. The input lacks base qualities; no much larger clone sits a single base away. For repertoire sequencing, the TCR beta CDR3 regions were amplified from RNA transcripts. The first round was an RT-PCR using HTBI primers with the Qiagen OneStep RT-PCR kit, and this first round was followed by a second-round multiplex PCR, then size selection and purification. Libraries were sequenced paired-end with 100 bp reads on an Illumina HiSeq2000. The study's own analysis went as follows. SOAPnuke was used to process the reads, throwing out any read that had adapters, had uncalled bases, had a mean Phred below 15, or lacked an exact constant-primer or identifier match. COPE v1.2.5 was used to merge the high-quality paired reads. Each unique nucleotide sequence was defined as a clonotype, and clonotypes were aligned to IMGT TRB V, D and J references with MiTCR v1.1. Analysis was restricted to V-J combinations with a frequency above 0.0001, which covered 99.2% of repertoires. A TCR clonal expansion and chaos score per V-J combination was defined as the ratio of F50 clonal expansion to chaos observed in the TCRdist matrix. Welch's t-statistics and random forest were used to narrow the features down to approximately 13 V-J combinations, which were then fed into a naive Bayes classifier. The similarity between thyroid and blood repertoires was quantified using the Morisita-Horn index. TCRdb reworked the public reads: Q25 trimming with fastp, MiXCR clone assembly, productive beta chains retained. One record per CDR3 amino acid sequence lists the most common genes and DNA. The V and J calls shown here were made by TCRdb, not taken from the authors' results. Present in this sample are more than 550,000 distinct CDR3 sequences, about two fifths of which were seen just once. 2.5% to 3.5% of the sample rests with the top ten.

Ophthalmopathy patients were characterized by moderately to severely active disease, a Clinical Activity Score of at least 3, a NOSPECS grade of at least 4, and a disease duration under 3 months. Patients with other autoimmune diseases, uncontrolled infections, pregnancy or lactation were excluded. Clinical symptoms, serum thyroxine, TRAb, thyroid ultrasound and orbital computed tomography formed the basis of the diagnosis. PBMCs were isolated from more than 9 ml of fresh peripheral blood by Ficoll-Paque density gradient centrifugation. Total RNA was extracted using Trizol reagent, and RNA quality was checked on an Agilent 2100 Bioanalyzer.

The sequenced sample was peripheral blood. The rearranged segments are TRBV7-3 and TRBJ2-5; the best D guess is TRBD2, with 6 bases matching. This receptor was identified in an adult man with Graves' ophthalmopathy. The nucleotides read TGTGCCAGCAGCCGACTAGTTACAGAGACCCAGTACTTC. Protein translation: CASSRLVTETQYF.